The source of this T cell receptor (beta chain) is a study of follicular helper T cells after annual influenza vaccination. Overall study: Sampling occurred days 0, 7 and 28 after each influenza vaccination.

The CDR3 extends over 15 amino acids. Germline CDR1 and CDR2: MDHEN and SYDVKM. V dropped 5 bases and J dropped 6 bases, with 18 bases sitting between them. Clones were sequenced by immunoSEQ multiplex PCR, and TCRdb holds only the in-frame ones, with some missing. This table holds 13,000 to 15,000 clones, just under 80% found once. The time point here: 2015-2016 season, pre-vaccination. Sequencing was performed on CXCR5- memory CD4+ T cells sorted from blood, taken on the day of influenza vaccination. The chain employs TRBV28 and TRBJ2-3; D not certain. This receptor was taken from an adult who received the influenza vaccine. The CDR3 region has the DNA TGTGCCAGCAGTCCACGTGGCCATCCGACGGATACGCAGTATTTT. Amino acids: CASSPRGHPTDTQYF. Using reference TRBV28 and TRBJ2-3 for the parts outside the CDR3, the full variable domain is DVKVTQSSRYLVKRTGEKVFLECVQDMDHENMFWYRQDPGLGLRLIYFSYDVKMKEKGDIPEGYSVSREKKERFSLILESASTNQTSMYLCASSPRGHPTDTQYFGPGTRLTVL.